This TCR beta chain was found in a study of T cell changes during pregnancy in multiple sclerosis. Generated by immunoSEQ multiplex PCR, the TCRdb table keeps only in-frame clones and is missing some. Of some 110,000 clones listed, about nine tenths were seen once; the top ten hold approximately 1.5%. The CDR3 contains 17 residues. The source was peripheral blood, collected after pregnancy. This clonotype was sampled from a female donor with multiple sclerosis, enrolled in a pregnancy study. The V call is TRBV21-1, the J call TRBJ2-1; TRBD2 was called by the table and not checked on the DNA. TRBV21-1 is designated a pseudogene. The CDR3 bases are TGTGCCAGCAGCAAAGGGGGACTAGCGGGAGGGGGGTATGAGCAGTTCTTC. Protein product: CASSKGGLAGGGYEQFF.